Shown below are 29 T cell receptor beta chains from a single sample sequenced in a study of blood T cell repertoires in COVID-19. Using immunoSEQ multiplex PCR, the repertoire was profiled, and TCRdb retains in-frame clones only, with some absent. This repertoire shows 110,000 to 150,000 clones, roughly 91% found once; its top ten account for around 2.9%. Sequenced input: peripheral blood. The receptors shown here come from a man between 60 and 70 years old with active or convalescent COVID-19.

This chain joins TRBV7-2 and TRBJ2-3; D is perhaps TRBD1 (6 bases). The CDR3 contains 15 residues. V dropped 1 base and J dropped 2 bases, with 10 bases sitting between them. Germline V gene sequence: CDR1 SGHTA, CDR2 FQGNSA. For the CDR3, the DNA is TGTGCCAGCAGCTTAGGGGGGCAAGTCACAGATACGCAGTATTTT. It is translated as CASSLGGQVTDTQYF.

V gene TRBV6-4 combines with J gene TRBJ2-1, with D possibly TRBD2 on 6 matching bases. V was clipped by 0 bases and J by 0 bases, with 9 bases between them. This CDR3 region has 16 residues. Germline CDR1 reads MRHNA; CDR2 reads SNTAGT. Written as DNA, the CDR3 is TGTGCCAGCAGTGACTCGGGTAGCGGCTCCTACAATGAGCAGTTCTTC. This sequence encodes CASSDSGSGSYNEQFF.

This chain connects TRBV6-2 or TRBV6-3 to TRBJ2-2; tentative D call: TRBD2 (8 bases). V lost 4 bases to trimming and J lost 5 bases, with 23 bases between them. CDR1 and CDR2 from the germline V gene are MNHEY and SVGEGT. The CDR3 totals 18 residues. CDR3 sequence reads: CASSSEGAAGGRTGELFF. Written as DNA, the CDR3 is TGTGCCAGCAGTTCCGAGGGGGCTGCGGGGGGACGTACCGGGGAGCTGTTTTTT.

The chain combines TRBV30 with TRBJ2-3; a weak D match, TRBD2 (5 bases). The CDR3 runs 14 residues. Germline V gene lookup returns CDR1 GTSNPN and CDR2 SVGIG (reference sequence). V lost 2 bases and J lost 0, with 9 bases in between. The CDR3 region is CAWSPDSSTDTQYF. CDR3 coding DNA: TGTGCCTGGAGTCCGGACTCTAGCACAGATACGCAGTATTTT.

CDR3 sequence reads: CAISAGQSRGTGELFF. CDR3 DNA: TGTGCCATCAGTGCGGGACAAAGCCGAGGGACCGGGGAGCTGTTTTTT. The rearrangement joins TRBV10-3 to TRBJ2-2; maybe TRBD1 (6 bases). Germline lookup yields CDR1 ENHRY and CDR2 SYGVKD. Trimming shortened V by 4 bases and J by 5 bases, and 17 bases separated the two germline ends. The CDR3 runs to 16 residues.

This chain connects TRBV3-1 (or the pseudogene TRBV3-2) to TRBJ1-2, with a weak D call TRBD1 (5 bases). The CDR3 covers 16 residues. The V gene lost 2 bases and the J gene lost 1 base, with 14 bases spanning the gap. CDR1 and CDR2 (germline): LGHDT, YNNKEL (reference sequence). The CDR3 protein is CASSQREVGGNYGYTF. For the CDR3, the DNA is TGTGCCAGCAGCCAAAGGGAGGTTGGGGGTAACTATGGCTACACCTTC.

CDR3 DNA: TGTGCCAGCAGTCTTAGCGGGGGGACGTCAGATACGCAGTATTTT. Translating gives CASSLSGGTSDTQYF. The chain recombines TRBV28 with TRBJ2-3; 10 nucleotides line up with TRBD2. V lost 5 bases to trimming and J lost 4 bases; unmatched junction nucleotides: 6. CDR3 length: 15 residues. In germline, CDR1 is MDHEN, CDR2 SYDVKM.

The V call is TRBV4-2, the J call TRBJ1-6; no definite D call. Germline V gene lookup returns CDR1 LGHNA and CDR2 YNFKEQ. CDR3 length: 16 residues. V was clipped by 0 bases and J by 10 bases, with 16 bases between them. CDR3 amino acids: CASSQEGGRVRSPLHF. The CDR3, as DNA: TGTGCCAGCAGCCAAGAGGGAGGGAGGGTGAGATCACCCCTCCACTTT.

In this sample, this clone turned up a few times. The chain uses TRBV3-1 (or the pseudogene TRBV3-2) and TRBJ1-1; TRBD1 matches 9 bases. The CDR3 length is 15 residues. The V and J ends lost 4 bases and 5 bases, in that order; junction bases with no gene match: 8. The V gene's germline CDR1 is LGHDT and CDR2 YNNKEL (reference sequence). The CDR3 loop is CASSPGDRDGTEAFF. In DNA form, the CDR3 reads TGTGCCAGCAGCCCGGGGGACAGGGATGGGACTGAAGCTTTCTTT.

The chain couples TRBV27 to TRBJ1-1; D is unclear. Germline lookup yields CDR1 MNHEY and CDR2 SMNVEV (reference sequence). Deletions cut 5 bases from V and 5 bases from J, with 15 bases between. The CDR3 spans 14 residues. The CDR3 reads CASSLRGGSTEAFF. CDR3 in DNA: TGTGCCAGCAGTCTACGAGGCGGTTCGACTGAAGCTTTCTTT.

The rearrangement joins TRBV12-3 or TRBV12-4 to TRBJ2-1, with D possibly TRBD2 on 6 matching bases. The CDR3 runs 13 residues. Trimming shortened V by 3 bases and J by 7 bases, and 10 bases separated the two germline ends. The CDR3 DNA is TGTGCCAGCAGTTTGGGGCGGGATAATGAGCAGTTCTTC. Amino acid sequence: CASSLGRDNEQFF.

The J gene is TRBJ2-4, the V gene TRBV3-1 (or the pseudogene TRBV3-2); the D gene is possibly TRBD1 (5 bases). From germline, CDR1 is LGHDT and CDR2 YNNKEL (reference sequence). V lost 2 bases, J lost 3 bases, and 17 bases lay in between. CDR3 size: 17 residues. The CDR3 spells CASSQSLGAWGKNIQYF. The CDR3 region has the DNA TGTGCCAGCAGCCAAAGTTTAGGGGCATGGGGCAAAAACATTCAGTACTTC.

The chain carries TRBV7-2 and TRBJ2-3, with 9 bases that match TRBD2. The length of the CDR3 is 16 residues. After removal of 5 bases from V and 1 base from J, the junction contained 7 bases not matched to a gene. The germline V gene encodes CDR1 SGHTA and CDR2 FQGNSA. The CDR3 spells CASSPYPSGGTDTQYF. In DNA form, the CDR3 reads TGTGCCAGCAGCCCGTACCCTAGCGGGGGCACAGATACGCAGTATTTT.

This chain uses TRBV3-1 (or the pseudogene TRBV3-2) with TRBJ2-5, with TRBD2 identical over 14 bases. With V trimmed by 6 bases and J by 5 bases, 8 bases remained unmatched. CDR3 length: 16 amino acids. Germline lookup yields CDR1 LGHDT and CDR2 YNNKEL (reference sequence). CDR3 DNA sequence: TGTGCCAGCAGTCTCGGACTAGCGGGAGGAGGGGAGACCCAGTACTTC. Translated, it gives CASSLGLAGGGETQYF.

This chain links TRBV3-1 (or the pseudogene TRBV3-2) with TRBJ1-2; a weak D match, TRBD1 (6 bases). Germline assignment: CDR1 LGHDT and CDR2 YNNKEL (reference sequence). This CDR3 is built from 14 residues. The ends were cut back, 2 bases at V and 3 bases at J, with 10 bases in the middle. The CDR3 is CASSQQQGYYGYTF. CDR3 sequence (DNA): TGTGCCAGCAGCCAACAACAGGGCTACTATGGCTACACCTTC.

CDR3 DNA: TGTGCCAGCAGTACTTCCGGGACTAGCTCCTACGAGCAGTACTTC. It yields the protein CASSTSGTSSYEQYF. The V call is TRBV28, the J call TRBJ2-7; 8 positions agree with TRBD2. The ends lost 5 bases at V and 0 bases at J; junction bases unmatched: 6. Germline V lookup: CDR1 MDHEN, CDR2 SYDVKM. CDR3 length equals 15 residues.

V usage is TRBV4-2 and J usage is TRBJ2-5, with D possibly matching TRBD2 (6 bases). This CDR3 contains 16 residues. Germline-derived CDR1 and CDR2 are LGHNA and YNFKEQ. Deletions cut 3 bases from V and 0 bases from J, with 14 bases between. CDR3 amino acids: CASSQVGGADQETQYF. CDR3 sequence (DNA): TGTGCCAGCAGCCAGGTCGGCGGGGCAGACCAAGAGACCCAGTACTTC.

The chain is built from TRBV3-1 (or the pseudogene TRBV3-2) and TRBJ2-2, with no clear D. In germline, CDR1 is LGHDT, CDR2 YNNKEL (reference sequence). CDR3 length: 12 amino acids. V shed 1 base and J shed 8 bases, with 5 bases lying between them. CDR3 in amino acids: CASSQALGELFF. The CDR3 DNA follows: TGTGCCAGCAGCCAAGCCCTAGGGGAGCTGTTTTTT.

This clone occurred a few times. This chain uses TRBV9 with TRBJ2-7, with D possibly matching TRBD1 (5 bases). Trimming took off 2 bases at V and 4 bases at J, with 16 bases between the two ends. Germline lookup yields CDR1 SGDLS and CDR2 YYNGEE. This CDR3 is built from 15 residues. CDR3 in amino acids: CASSVQGSGAYEQYF. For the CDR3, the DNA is TGTGCCAGCAGCGTTCAGGGTTCCGGAGCGTACGAGCAGTACTTC.

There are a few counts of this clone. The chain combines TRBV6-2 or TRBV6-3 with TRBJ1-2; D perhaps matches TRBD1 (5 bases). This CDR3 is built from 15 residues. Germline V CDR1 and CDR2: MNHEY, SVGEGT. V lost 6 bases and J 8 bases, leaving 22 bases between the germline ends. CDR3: CASSRAGQTSIGYTF. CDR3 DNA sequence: TGTGCCAGCAGCCGCGCGGGGCAGACCTCTATCGGCTACACCTTC.

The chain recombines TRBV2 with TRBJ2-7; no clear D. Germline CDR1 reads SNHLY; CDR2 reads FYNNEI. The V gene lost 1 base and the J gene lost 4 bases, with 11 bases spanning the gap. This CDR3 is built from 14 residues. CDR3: CASSEGAGLYEQYF. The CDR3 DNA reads TGTGCCAGCAGTGAAGGGGCAGGTTTATACGAGCAGTACTTC.

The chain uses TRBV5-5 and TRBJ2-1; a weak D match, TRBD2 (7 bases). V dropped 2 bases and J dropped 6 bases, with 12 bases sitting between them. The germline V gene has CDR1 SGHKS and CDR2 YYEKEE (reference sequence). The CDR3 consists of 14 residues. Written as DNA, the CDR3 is TGTGCCAGCAGCTTAGGGGGGGTAACCAATGAGCAGTTCTTC. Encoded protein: CASSLGGVTNEQFF.

In DNA, the CDR3 is TGTGCCAGCAGCTTAGGAGCGGGGGTTGGGGCCAACGTCCTGACTTTC. It codes for CASSLGAGVGANVLTF. The chain employs TRBV7-6 and TRBJ2-6; TRBD2 agrees at 8 bases. This CDR3 region has 16 residues. The ends lost 1 base at V and 3 bases at J; junction bases unmatched: 2. Per germline, CDR1 SGHVS and CDR2 FNYEAQ.

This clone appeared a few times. The DNA of the CDR3 is TGTGCCAGCAGCAGGGAGGCCACCGGGGAGCTGTTTTTT. As protein: CASSREATGELFF. The chain couples TRBV7-2 to TRBJ2-2, with D tentatively TRBD2 (6 bases). The CDR3 is made up of 13 amino acids. The V end was cut by 5 bases, the J end by 4 bases, with 8 bases between. Germline lookup yields CDR1 SGHTA and CDR2 FQGNSA.

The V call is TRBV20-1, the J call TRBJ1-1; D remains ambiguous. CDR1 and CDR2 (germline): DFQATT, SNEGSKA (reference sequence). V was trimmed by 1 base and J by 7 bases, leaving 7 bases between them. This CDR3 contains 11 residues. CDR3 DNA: TGCAGTGCTAGAGGGGAGATTGAAGCTTTCTTT. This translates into CSARGEIEAFF.

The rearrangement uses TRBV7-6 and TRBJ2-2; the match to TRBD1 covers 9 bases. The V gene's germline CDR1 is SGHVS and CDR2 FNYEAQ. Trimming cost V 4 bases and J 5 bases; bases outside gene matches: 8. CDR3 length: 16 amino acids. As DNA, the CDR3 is TGTGCCAGCAGCTCCCGACAGGGGGGACCAACCGGGGAGCTGTTTTTT. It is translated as CASSSRQGGPTGELFF.

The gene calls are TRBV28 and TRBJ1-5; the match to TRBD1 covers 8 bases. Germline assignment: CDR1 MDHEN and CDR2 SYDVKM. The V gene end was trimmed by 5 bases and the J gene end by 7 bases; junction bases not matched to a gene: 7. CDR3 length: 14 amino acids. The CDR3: CASSPGQGWQPQHF. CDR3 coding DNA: TGTGCCAGCAGTCCCGGACAGGGTTGGCAGCCCCAGCATTTT.

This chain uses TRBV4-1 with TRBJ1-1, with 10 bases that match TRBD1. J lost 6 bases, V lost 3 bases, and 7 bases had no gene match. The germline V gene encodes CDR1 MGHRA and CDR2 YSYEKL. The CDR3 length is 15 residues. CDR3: CASSQGDRGGSEAFF. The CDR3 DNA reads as TGCGCCAGCAGCCAGGGGGACAGGGGAGGTTCTGAAGCTTTCTTT.

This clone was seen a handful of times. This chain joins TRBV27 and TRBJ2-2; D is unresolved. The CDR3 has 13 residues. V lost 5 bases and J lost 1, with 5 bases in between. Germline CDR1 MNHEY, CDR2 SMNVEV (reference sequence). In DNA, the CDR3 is TGTGCCAGCAGTCCCAGGAACACCGGGGAGCTGTTTTTT. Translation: CASSPRNTGELFF.